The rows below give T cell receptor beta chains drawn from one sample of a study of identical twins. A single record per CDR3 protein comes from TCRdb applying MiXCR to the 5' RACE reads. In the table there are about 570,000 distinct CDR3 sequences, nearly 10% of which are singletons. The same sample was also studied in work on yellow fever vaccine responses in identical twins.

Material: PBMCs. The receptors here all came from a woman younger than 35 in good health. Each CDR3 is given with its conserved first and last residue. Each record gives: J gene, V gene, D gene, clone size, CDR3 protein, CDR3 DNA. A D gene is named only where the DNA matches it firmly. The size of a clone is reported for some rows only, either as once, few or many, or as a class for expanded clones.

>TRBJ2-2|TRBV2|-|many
CASRISNTGELFF
TGTGCCAGCAGGATATCAAACACCGGGGAGCTGTTTTTT
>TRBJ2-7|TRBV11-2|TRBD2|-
CASSLVAGGLSGEQYF
TGTGCCAGCAGCTTAGTTGCGGGAGGCCTTTCGGGAGAGCAGTACTTC
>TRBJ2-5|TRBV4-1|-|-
CASSPRVTQETQYF
TGCGCCAGCAGCCCCAGGGTGACCCAAGAGACCCAGTACTTC
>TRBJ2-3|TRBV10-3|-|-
CAISDDRSTDTQYF
TGTGCCATCAGTGATGACAGAAGCACAGATACGCAGTATTTT
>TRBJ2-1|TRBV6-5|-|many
CASSSPAPGRSYNEQFF
TGTGCCAGCAGTTCCCCGGCCCCGGGGAGGTCCTACAATGAGCAGTTCTTC
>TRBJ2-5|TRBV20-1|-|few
CSARDGQRPSQETQYF
TGCAGTGCTAGAGATGGACAGCGCCCTTCCCAAGAGACCCAGTACTTC
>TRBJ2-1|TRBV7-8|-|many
CASSLFTGYNEQFF
TGTGCCAGCAGCCTATTCACTGGGTACAATGAGCAGTTCTTC
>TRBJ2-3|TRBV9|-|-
CASSVRPGLDTQYF
TGTGCCAGCAGCGTGCGACCAGGGCTGGATACGCAGTATTTT
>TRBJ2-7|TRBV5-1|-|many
CASSPETPRWGRYF
TGCGCCAGCAGCCCTGAGACACCCCGGTGGGGGCGGTACTTC
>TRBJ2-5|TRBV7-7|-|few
CASSLSAGETQYF
TGTGCTAGCAGCTTAAGCGCGGGAGAGACCCAGTACTTC
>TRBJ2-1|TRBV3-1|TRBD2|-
CASSQRLAGGFRQDEQFF
TGTGCCAGCAGCCAGAGACTAGCGGGGGGCTTCCGTCAGGATGAGCAGTTCTTC
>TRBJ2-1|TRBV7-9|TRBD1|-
CASSPLGQGAVEQFF
TGTGCCAGCAGCCCTCTGGGGCAGGGGGCTGTTGAGCAGTTCTTC
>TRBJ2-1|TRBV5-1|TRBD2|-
CASSKSALAGGSEQFF
TGCGCCAGCAGCAAATCGGCCCTAGCGGGGGGCAGTGAGCAGTTCTTC
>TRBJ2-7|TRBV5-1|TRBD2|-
CASSTPLSGSSYEQYF
TGCGCCAGCAGCACACCGCTCAGCGGGAGCTCCTACGAGCAGTACTTC
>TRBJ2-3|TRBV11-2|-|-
CASSLDQGPDTQYF
TGTGCCAGCAGCTTAGACCAGGGCCCAGATACGCAGTATTTT
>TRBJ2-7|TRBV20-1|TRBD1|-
CSVDREYSYEQYF
TGCAGTGTTGACAGGGAGTACTCCTACGAGCAGTACTTC
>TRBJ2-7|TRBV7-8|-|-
CASSPLPASGLEQYF
TGTGCCAGCAGCCCTCTCCCAGCCTCTGGGCTCGAGCAGTACTTC
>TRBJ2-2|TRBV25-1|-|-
CASSEPGVGTGELFF
TGTGCCAGCAGTGAACCAGGGGTTGGCACCGGGGAGCTGTTTTTT
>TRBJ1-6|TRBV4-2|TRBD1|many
CASSHRSRDRGDIPLHF
TGTGCCAGCAGCCATCGTAGCCGGGACAGGGGGGATATACCCCTCCACTTT
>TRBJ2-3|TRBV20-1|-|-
CSARDRGTETQYF
TGCAGTGCTAGAGATCGGGGAACAGAAACGCAGTATTTT
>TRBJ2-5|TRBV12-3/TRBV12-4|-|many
CASSFAGETQYF
TGTGCCAGCAGTTTTGCGGGAGAGACCCAGTACTTC
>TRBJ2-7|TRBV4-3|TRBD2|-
CASSQSRSGRAEQYF
TGCGCCAGCAGCCAATCCCGGAGCGGGAGGGCCGAGCAGTACTTC
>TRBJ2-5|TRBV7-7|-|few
CASSVGTGEAQYF
TGTGCTAGCAGCGTGGGAACGGGCGAGGCCCAGTACTTC
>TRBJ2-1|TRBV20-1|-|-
CSARDRLAPLDEQFF
TGCAGTGCTAGAGATAGGCTAGCTCCCCTCGATGAGCAGTTCTTC
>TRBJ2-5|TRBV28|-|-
CASSPRSDQETQYF
TGTGCCAGCAGTCCCCGGTCAGATCAAGAGACCCAGTACTTC
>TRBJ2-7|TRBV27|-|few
CASRGRDIPYEQYF
TGTGCCAGCAGAGGCAGGGACATACCCTACGAGCAGTACTTC
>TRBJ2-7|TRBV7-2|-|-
CASRRGSGEHEQYF
TGTGCCAGCAGGCGTGGTAGCGGTGAACACGAGCAGTACTTC